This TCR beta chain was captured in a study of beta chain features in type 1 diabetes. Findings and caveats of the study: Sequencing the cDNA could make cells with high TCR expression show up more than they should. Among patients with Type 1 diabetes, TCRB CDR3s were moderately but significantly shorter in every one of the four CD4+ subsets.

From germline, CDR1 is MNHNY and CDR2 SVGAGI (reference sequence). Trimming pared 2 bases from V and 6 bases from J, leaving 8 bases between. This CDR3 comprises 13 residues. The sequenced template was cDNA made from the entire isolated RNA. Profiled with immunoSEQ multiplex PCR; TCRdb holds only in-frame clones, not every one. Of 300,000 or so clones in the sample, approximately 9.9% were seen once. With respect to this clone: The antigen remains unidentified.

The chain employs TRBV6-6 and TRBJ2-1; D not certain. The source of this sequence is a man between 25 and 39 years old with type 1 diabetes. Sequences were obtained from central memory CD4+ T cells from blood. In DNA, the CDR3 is TGTGCCAGCAGTTACCCCTTGGTCAATGAGCAGTTCTTC. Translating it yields CASSYPLVNEQFF.